Given below is one TCR beta chain in context. The data are from a study of blood T cell repertoires in COVID-19. Sequenced by immunoSEQ multiplex PCR; TCRdb stores in-frame clones only, minus some. Here the sample spans roughly 16,000 clones, about 86% being singletons. The CDR3 has 19 amino acids. Germline trimming cut 1 base from V and 0 bases from J; bases unmatched to any gene: 8. Germline CDR1 is LNHDA and CDR2 is SQIVND (reference sequence). The clonotype was recovered from a human donor in a cohort sampled during active COVID-19. The genes are TRBV19 and TRBJ2-2; the match to TRBD2 covers 10 bases. Sequenced material: peripheral blood. CDR3 in amino acids: CASSIGRLAGVANTGELFF. CDR3 nucleotide sequence: TGTGCCAGTAGTATAGGACGGCTAGCGGGGGTCGCGAACACCGGGGAGCTGTTTTTT.